This TCR beta chain was documented in a study of shared clonotypes between healthy human individuals. Notes on the study in general: Non-shared clonotypes were found to have lower generation probabilities than the clonotypes that were shared by all four of the sorted-subset donors. Between several donors, naive CD4 clonotypes were shared at a level of roughly 5.5%.

On this clone: Antigen: not known.

Template for every sorted-subset replicate PCR totaled roughly 210 ng DNA, around 32,000 T cell genomes. Using immunoSEQ multiplex PCR, the repertoire was profiled, and TCRdb retains in-frame clones only, with some absent. The repertoire holds more than 2 million clones, with 85% to 95% as singletons. Deletions cut 6 bases from V and 1 base from J, with 15 bases between. Germline V gives CDR1 ENHRY, CDR2 SYGVKD. There are 15 residues in the CDR3. Specimen: naive CD4+ T cells sorted from blood. As to subset: CD45RA+ positively selected. This TCR derives from a young man in good health. This chain connects TRBV10-3 to TRBJ1-1; a weak D match, TRBD1 (6 bases). CDR3 amino acids: CAIRASGAGNTEAFF. CDR3 bases: TGTGCCATCAGGGCGTCGGGGGCGGGGAACACTGAAGCTTTCTTT.